This is a list of T cell receptor beta chains from one sample in a study of shared clonotypes between healthy human individuals. Assay used: immunoSEQ multiplex PCR; TCRdb lists only in-frame clones, some missing. The table has approximately 810,000 clones, roughly 92% seen once; the top ten hold about 24%. Material: naive CD8+ T cells sorted from blood. Receptors originate from a man aged 25 to 45 in good health. CDR3s include the opening cysteine and the closing phenylalanine or tryptophan. The D gene is left open where the match is weak. Clone size is shown for a subset of rows, as once, few, many or a class of expanded clone.

v_gene: TRBV4-3
d_gene: -
j_gene: TRBJ2-3
abundance: once
CDR3aa: CASSQEGSDTQYF
CDR3nt: TGCGCCAGCAGCCAAGAGGGCAGCGATACGCAGTATTTT

v_gene: TRBV27
d_gene: -
j_gene: TRBJ2-7
abundance: once
CDR3aa: CASSLWGREQYF
CDR3nt: TGTGCCAGCAGTTTATGGGGTCGCGAGCAGTACTTC

v_gene: TRBV6-5
d_gene: -
j_gene: TRBJ2-7
abundance: -
CDR3aa: CASSQADYEQYF
CDR3nt: TGTGCCAGCAGCCAAGCGGATTACGAGCAGTACTTC

v_gene: TRBV6-6
d_gene: -
j_gene: TRBJ2-4
abundance: -
CDR3aa: CASSYSEGGDIQYF
CDR3nt: TGTGCCAGCAGTTACTCTGAGGGGGGAGACATTCAGTACTTC

v_gene: TRBV14
d_gene: -
j_gene: TRBJ2-7
abundance: -
CDR3aa: CASSQETGSYEQYF
CDR3nt: TGTGCCAGCAGCCAAGAAACAGGGTCCTACGAGCAGTACTTC

v_gene: TRBV5-1
d_gene: -
j_gene: TRBJ2-2
abundance: many
CDR3aa: CASSSGRSELFF
CDR3nt: TGCGCCAGCAGCTCGGGACGATCGGAGCTGTTTTTT

v_gene: TRBV27
d_gene: TRBD2
j_gene: TRBJ2-5
abundance: -
CDR3aa: CASRTLAGGQGETQYF
CDR3nt: TGTGCCAGCAGGACCCTAGCGGGAGGGCAGGGGGAGACCCAGTACTTC

v_gene: TRBV7-2
d_gene: -
j_gene: TRBJ1-1
abundance: -
CDR3aa: CASSLNPGDTEAFF
CDR3nt: TGTGCCAGCAGCTTAAATCCGGGTGACACTGAAGCTTTCTTT

v_gene: TRBV15
d_gene: -
j_gene: TRBJ2-7
abundance: -
CDR3aa: CATSSRGDSYEQYF
CDR3nt: TGTGCCACCAGCAGCAGGGGGGACTCCTACGAGCAGTACTTC

v_gene: TRBV29-1
d_gene: -
j_gene: TRBJ1-3
abundance: once
CDR3aa: CSVEGGASGNTIYF
CDR3nt: TGCAGCGTTGAAGGAGGGGCTTCTGGAAACACCATATATTTT

v_gene: TRBV7-6
d_gene: -
j_gene: TRBJ1-2
abundance: -
CDR3aa: CASSVNGAGPGGYTF
CDR3nt: TGTGCCAGCAGCGTTAATGGGGCAGGGCCGGGGGGCTACACCTTC

v_gene: TRBV11-2
d_gene: TRBD2
j_gene: TRBJ2-5
abundance: -
CDR3aa: CASSLVRGRARETQYF
CDR3nt: TGTGCCAGCAGCTTAGTTCGTGGGAGGGCCCGAGAGACCCAGTACTTC

v_gene: TRBV13
d_gene: TRBD1
j_gene: TRBJ2-7
abundance: -
CDR3aa: CASSVDRGNHEQYF
CDR3nt: TGTGCCAGCAGCGTCGACAGGGGAAACCACGAGCAGTACTTC

v_gene: TRBV2
d_gene: TRBD2
j_gene: TRBJ2-7
abundance: few
CDR3aa: CASTGLATYEQYF
CDR3nt: TGTGCCAGCACGGGACTAGCGACCTACGAGCAGTACTTC

v_gene: TRBV7-2
d_gene: -
j_gene: TRBJ2-4
abundance: -
CDR3aa: CASSLSGLAKNIQYF
CDR3nt: TGTGCCAGCAGCTTAAGCGGACTAGCCAAAAACATTCAGTACTTC

v_gene: TRBV5-4
d_gene: -
j_gene: TRBJ1-4
abundance: -
CDR3aa: CASSLVGGGDPDEKLFF
CDR3nt: TGTGCCAGCAGCTTGGTGGGGGGCGGGGACCCCGATGAAAAACTGTTTTTT

v_gene: TRBV18
d_gene: TRBD1
j_gene: TRBJ2-2
abundance: -
CDR3aa: CASSPKRTGENSGELFF
CDR3nt: TGTGCCAGCTCACCCAAACGGACAGGGGAGAACTCCGGGGAGCTGTTTTTT

v_gene: TRBV15
d_gene: TRBD2
j_gene: TRBJ2-1
abundance: -
CDR3aa: CATSRIRTGLADVENEQFF
CDR3nt: TGTGCCACCAGCAGGATACGAACGGGACTAGCGGACGTCGAGAATGAGCAGTTCTTC

v_gene: TRBV9
d_gene: TRBD2
j_gene: TRBJ2-2
abundance: -
CDR3aa: CASSVSPAGPTNTGELFF
CDR3nt: TGTGCCAGCAGCGTATCCCCAGCGGGACCCACGAACACCGGGGAGCTGTTTTTT

v_gene: TRBV18
d_gene: -
j_gene: TRBJ2-7
abundance: -
CDR3aa: CASSPSVKLYEQYF
CDR3nt: TGTGCCAGCTCACCAAGCGTGAAGCTCTACGAGCAGTACTTC

v_gene: TRBV30
d_gene: TRBD1
j_gene: TRBJ2-1
abundance: -
CDR3aa: CAWRPGQGLGEQFF
CDR3nt: TGTGCCTGGAGGCCGGGACAGGGACTGGGGGAGCAGTTCTTC

v_gene: TRBV29-1
d_gene: TRBD2
j_gene: TRBJ2-7
abundance: -
CDR3aa: CSVNSGRAGTYEQYF
CDR3nt: TGCAGCGTCAATAGCGGGAGGGCCGGAACCTACGAGCAGTACTTC

v_gene: TRBV27
d_gene: -
j_gene: TRBJ1-2
abundance: -
CDR3aa: CASSLGGVDGYTF
CDR3nt: TGTGCCAGCAGTTTAGGGGGAGTTGATGGCTACACCTTC

v_gene: TRBV15
d_gene: -
j_gene: TRBJ2-5
abundance: -
CDR3aa: CATSRESGGLARKETQYF
CDR3nt: TGTGCCACCAGCAGAGAAAGTGGTGGTCTAGCGAGAAAAGAGACCCAGTACTTC

v_gene: TRBV7-8
d_gene: -
j_gene: TRBJ2-5
abundance: -
CDR3aa: CASSLRFRAGETQYF
CDR3nt: TGTGCCAGCAGCTTAAGGTTCAGGGCGGGGGAGACCCAGTACTTC

v_gene: TRBV13
d_gene: -
j_gene: TRBJ2-2
abundance: -
CDR3aa: CASSSTNREKNTGELFF
CDR3nt: TGTGCCAGCAGCTCGACAAACAGGGAAAAGAACACCGGGGAGCTGTTTTTT

v_gene: TRBV27
d_gene: -
j_gene: TRBJ2-2
abundance: -
CDR3aa: CASGRGGYTGELFF
CDR3nt: TGTGCTAGTGGTAGGGGGGGCTACACCGGGGAGCTGTTTTTT

v_gene: TRBV30
d_gene: -
j_gene: TRBJ2-7
abundance: -
CDR3aa: CACRETYEQYF
CDR3nt: TGTGCCTGCCGGGAGACCTACGAGCAGTACTTC

v_gene: TRBV7-2
d_gene: -
j_gene: TRBJ1-3
abundance: -
CDR3aa: CASSSSGPRMLSGNTIYF
CDR3nt: TGTGCCAGCAGCTCCTCCGGGCCCCGCATGCTCTCTGGAAACACCATATATTTT

v_gene: TRBV12-5
d_gene: -
j_gene: TRBJ2-2
abundance: -
CDR3aa: CASGPESWRENTGELFF
CDR3nt: TGTGCTAGTGGCCCTGAAAGCTGGCGGGAGAACACCGGGGAGCTGTTTTTT

v_gene: TRBV27
d_gene: TRBD1
j_gene: TRBJ2-3
abundance: once
CDR3aa: CASSLVARTGDTDTQYF
CDR3nt: TGTGCCAGCAGTTTAGTCGCGAGGACAGGGGACACAGATACGCAGTATTTT

v_gene: TRBV7-9
d_gene: -
j_gene: TRBJ2-2
abundance: -
CDR3aa: CASSSPNGELFF
CDR3nt: TGTGCCAGCAGCTCCCCCAACGGGGAGCTGTTTTTT

v_gene: TRBV6-5
d_gene: -
j_gene: TRBJ2-7
abundance: once
CDR3aa: CASSYVENDYEQYF
CDR3nt: TGTGCCAGCAGTTACGTGGAGAATGACTACGAGCAGTACTTC

v_gene: TRBV15
d_gene: -
j_gene: TRBJ2-1
abundance: -
CDR3aa: CATSRESRGAYNEQFF
CDR3nt: TGTGCCACCAGCAGAGAATCGCGGGGAGCCTACAATGAGCAGTTCTTC

v_gene: TRBV7-7
d_gene: TRBD2
j_gene: TRBJ2-1
abundance: once
CDR3aa: CASSFGREGRGEQFF
CDR3nt: TGTGCCAGCAGCTTTGGGCGGGAGGGCCGGGGAGAGCAGTTCTTC

v_gene: TRBV2
d_gene: -
j_gene: TRBJ2-7
abundance: -
CDR3aa: CASSEVGQTYF
CDR3nt: TGTGCCAGCAGTGAAGTCGGACAGACGTACTTC

v_gene: TRBV27
d_gene: -
j_gene: TRBJ1-5
abundance: -
CDR3aa: CASGVGPFQPQHF
CDR3nt: TGTGCCAGCGGGGTTGGGCCTTTTCAGCCCCAGCATTTT

v_gene: TRBV2
d_gene: -
j_gene: TRBJ1-4
abundance: -
CDR3aa: CASSEGTDPTNEKLFF
CDR3nt: TGTGCCAGCAGTGAAGGGACGGATCCAACTAATGAAAAACTGTTTTTT

v_gene: TRBV7-6
d_gene: -
j_gene: TRBJ2-5
abundance: -
CDR3aa: CASSPGKTQYF
CDR3nt: TGTGCCAGCAGCCCCGGGAAGACCCAGTACTTC

v_gene: TRBV27
d_gene: -
j_gene: TRBJ1-4
abundance: -
CDR3aa: CASSLVPAMGEKLFF
CDR3nt: TGTGCCAGCAGTTTAGTCCCGGCCATGGGGGAAAAACTGTTTTTT

v_gene: TRBV29-1
d_gene: -
j_gene: TRBJ2-2
abundance: -
CDR3aa: CSVEPRAGELFF
CDR3nt: TGCAGCGTTGAACCACGCGCCGGGGAGCTGTTTTTT

v_gene: TRBV5-1
d_gene: -
j_gene: TRBJ1-2
abundance: -
CDR3aa: CASSFPGSNYGYTF
CDR3nt: TGCGCCAGCAGCTTCCCAGGGTCTAACTATGGCTACACCTTC

v_gene: TRBV29-1
d_gene: -
j_gene: TRBJ2-1
abundance: -
CDR3aa: CSVEDLKGFGEQFF
CDR3nt: TGCAGCGTTGAAGATCTTAAGGGCTTCGGTGAGCAGTTCTTC

v_gene: TRBV6-1
d_gene: -
j_gene: TRBJ2-1
abundance: -
CDR3aa: CASSELANEQFF
CDR3nt: TGTGCCAGCAGTGAACTAGCGAATGAGCAGTTCTTC

v_gene: TRBV25-1
d_gene: -
j_gene: TRBJ2-1
abundance: -
CDR3aa: CASSEGTLSNEQFF
CDR3nt: TGTGCCAGCAGTGAGGGGACCCTCTCCAATGAGCAGTTCTTC

v_gene: TRBV13
d_gene: TRBD2
j_gene: TRBJ2-7
abundance: -
CDR3aa: CASSPRGSGSYEQYF
CDR3nt: TGTGCCAGCAGCCCGCGGGGGAGCGGTTCCTACGAGCAGTACTTC

v_gene: TRBV19
d_gene: TRBD2
j_gene: TRBJ2-1
abundance: -
CDR3aa: CASTSGSSSYNEQFF
CDR3nt: TGTGCCAGCACTAGCGGGAGTTCCTCCTACAATGAGCAGTTCTTC

v_gene: TRBV10-2
d_gene: -
j_gene: TRBJ2-7
abundance: -
CDR3aa: CASRVSRLDEQYF
CDR3nt: TGCGCCAGCAGGGTTAGCCGCCTCGACGAGCAGTACTTC

v_gene: TRBV11-2
d_gene: TRBD1
j_gene: TRBJ1-5
abundance: -
CDR3aa: CASSSTGGTGQPQHF
CDR3nt: TGTGCCAGCAGCTCCACAGGGGGCACTGGCCAGCCCCAGCATTTT

v_gene: TRBV9
d_gene: TRBD1
j_gene: TRBJ2-3
abundance: -
CDR3aa: CASSVGRQGIDSSTDTQYF
CDR3nt: TGTGCCAGCAGCGTAGGACGACAGGGAATAGACTCTAGCACAGATACGCAGTATTTT

v_gene: TRBV5-1
d_gene: -
j_gene: TRBJ2-7
abundance: -
CDR3aa: CASSLVSDEQYF
CDR3nt: TGCGCCAGCAGCTTGGTTTCAGACGAGCAGTACTTC

v_gene: TRBV7-2
d_gene: TRBD2
j_gene: TRBJ2-2
abundance: few
CDR3aa: CASSYGAGGFTGELFF
CDR3nt: TGTGCCAGCAGCTACGGAGCGGGAGGCTTCACCGGGGAGCTGTTTTTT